Each of the 10 T cell receptor beta chains below was sequenced from the same sample in a study of T-cell memory formation after mild COVID-19 (TCRdb year 2021). Library method: 5' RACE. The instrument given in TCRdb is Illumina NovaSeq 6000. TCRdb reprocessed the public reads (quality trimming at Q25 with fastp, clone calling with MiXCR) and kept in-frame beta chains. Entries are consolidated by CDR3 protein sequence, retaining the most common genes and DNA. Across this sample there are under 200,000 distinct CDR3 sequences, with 11% seen only once. Roughly 3.8% of the sample goes to the ten largest clones. Sequencing input: PBMCs or a T cell subset sorted from them (not recorded which). Receptors were obtained from a young man who had mild COVID-19 (a few samples of this study predate the infection). The sample titles of this study are shuffled in the database, so cell type and time point are left out; the donor was told from shared clones.

This clonotype was seen a few times. The chain carries TRBV5-1 and TRBJ2-3; weak D call: TRBD2 (6 bases). The CDR3 is 16 residues long. Trimming removed 5 bases at V and 2 bases at J, with 18 bases between. Germline V gene lookup returns CDR1 SGHRS and CDR2 YFSETQ. The CDR3 DNA reads TGCGCCAGCAGTCGCGGAGGGGACTCAAACACAGATACGCAGTATTTT. It yields the protein CASSRGGDSNTDTQYF.

In its sample, this clonotype was seen many times. V is TRBV3-1 and J is TRBJ2-2; D call uncertain. The germline V gene has CDR1 LGHDT and CDR2 YNNKEL (reference sequence). This CDR3 has 16 amino acids. The V end lost 7 bases, the J end lost 4 bases, and 19 bases lay between the germline ends. In nucleotides, the CDR3 is TGTGCCAGCACCCTATCTTCCTGGGGTGGCACCGGGGAGCTGTTTTTT. Its protein is CASTLSSWGGTGELFF.

This clonotype has at least ten counts. The chain has TRBV2 and TRBJ2-3; D is unclear. Germline values: CDR1 SNHLY, CDR2 FYNNEI. V lost 8 bases, J lost 7 bases, and 16 bases lay in between. The CDR3 has 13 amino acids. The CDR3 DNA is TGTGCCAGCCAGGACCCCGATCCCAATACGCAGTATTTT. It is translated as CASQDPDPNTQYF.

This clonotype has more than one count but fewer than ten. The CDR3 sequence is CASSYGPGQSNTEAFF. The CDR3 coding sequence is TGTGCCAGCAGTTACGGACCGGGACAGTCGAACACTGAAGCTTTCTTT. V and J are TRBV6-6 and TRBJ1-1; 7 bases fit TRBD1. CDR1 and CDR2 from the germline V gene are MNHNY and SVGAGI (reference sequence). The CDR3 length is 16 residues. Trimming took 2 bases from V and 1 from J; bases not matched to a gene: 7.

In regard to this clonotype: One end of the junction does not line up with germline, which may come from a read error. This chain joins TRBV6-6 and TRBJ2-1; no clear D gene. The CDR3 extends over 10 amino acids. CDR1 is MNHNY, CDR2 SVGAGI, per germline (reference sequence). The CDR3 sequence: CASSYTSRIF. In DNA form, the CDR3 reads TGTGCCAGCAGTTACACCTCACGGATCTTC.

The chain links TRBV28 to TRBJ2-3; TRBD1 matches at 11 bases. V was pared by 6 bases and J by 4 bases, with 3 bases of the junction left unmatched. The length of the CDR3 is 14 residues. Germline values: CDR1 MDHEN, CDR2 SYDVKM. The CDR3 sequence: CASSGTGGPDTQYF. The CDR3 coding sequence is TGTGCCAGCAGCGGGACAGGGGGGCCAGATACGCAGTATTTT.

In its sample, this clonotype was seen a few times. V and J are TRBV28 and TRBJ2-5; a possible D gene is TRBD1 (6 bases). Germline V gene data show CDR1 as MDHEN and CDR2 as SYDVKM. Trimming left V 7 bases short and J 2 bases short, with 11 bases between. The length of the CDR3 is 13 residues. The CDR3 coding sequence is TGTGCCAGCAACGGACAGCTACAAGAGACCCAGTACTTC. Its protein product is CASNGQLQETQYF.

This clonotype was detected many times. The rearrangement links TRBV7-8 to TRBJ2-1, with 7 bases identical to TRBD2. This CDR3 is built from 16 residues. Germline V gene lookup returns CDR1 SGHVS and CDR2 FQNEAQ. V gave up 1 base and J gave up 0 bases; unmatched junction bases: 3. In DNA form, the CDR3 reads TGTGCCAGCAGCTTAGTCGGGGGGAGCTCCTACAATGAGCAGTTCTTC. Its translation: CASSLVGGSSYNEQFF. Supplemented by reference TRBV7-8 and TRBJ2-1, the full variable domain reads GAGVSQSPRYKVAKRGQDVALRCDPISGHVSLFWYQQALGQGPEFLTYFQNEAQLDKSGLPSDRFFAERPEGSVSTLKIQRTQQEDSAVYLCASSLVGGSSYNEQFFGPGTRLTVL.

This clonotype was seen ten or more times. The gene calls are TRBV7-9 and TRBJ2-7; 9 nucleotides match TRBD1. The ends lost 5 bases at V and 4 bases at J; junction bases unmatched: 9. This CDR3 is built from 15 residues. The germline CDR1 and CDR2 sequences are SEHNR and FQNEAQ (reference sequence). The CDR3 region has the DNA TGTGCCAGCAGCGTTCCGGGACAGGGTCATTACGAGCAGTACTTC. Its translation: CASSVPGQGHYEQYF.

The CDR3 DNA sequence: TGCAGTGTTTCTAGGGGGCTAGTCAATGAGCAGTTCTTC. Protein: CSVSRGLVNEQFF. The chain uses TRBV20-1 and TRBJ2-1, with TRBD1 identical over 7 bases. The CDR3 length is 13 residues. The ends lost 7 bases at V and 6 bases at J; junction bases unmatched: 9. Per germline, CDR1 DFQATT and CDR2 SNEGSKA (reference sequence).